The TCR beta chain described here comes from a study of vaccination and CD4 T cells after COVID-19. The overall study: Investigators stimulated cells with overlapping spike peptides drawn from SARS-CoV-2, HCoV-NL63, HCoV-OC43 and HCoV-229E.

CDR3 length equals 18 residues. V shed 0 bases and J shed 0 bases, with 15 bases lying between them. The germline V gene has CDR1 SGHAT and CDR2 FQNNGV. With regard to this clonotype: Its antigen is unknown.

Treatment in this sample: roughly 10-day PBMC culture with coronavirus spike peptide pools or control peptides (ViraFEST assay). Oncomine TCR Beta short-read sequencing was applied to DNA from cultured CD4+ T cells. Genomic DNA was taken out of cultured CD4+ T cells by extraction. MiXCR, run by TCRdb on the PCR reads, gives a single entry per CDR3 protein. The data show 10,000 to 13,000 distinct CDR3 sequences, approximately 49% seen once. Study conclusions and caveats: The rise in median SARS-CoV-2-reactive clonotypes, from around 21 to 38, was not significant.

The sequencing input was CD4+ T cells from blood, cultured in vitro. This chain uses TRBV11-2 with TRBJ1-3; D gene uncertain. The TCR sequence derives from a human donor who had recovered from COVID-19. The CDR3 region has the DNA TGTGCCAGCAGCTTAGAGTCTAGGTGGGCTACCTCTGGAAACACCATATATTTT. Translated: CASSLESRWATSGNTIYF.